Presented here are 27 T cell receptor beta chains from one specimen sequenced in a study of identical twins' blood T cells. TCRdb processed the 5' RACE reads anew with MiXCR; each CDR3 protein has one entry. The sample has around 380,000 distinct CDR3 sequences; roughly 30% are singletons. The sample comprised PBMCs. These receptors were obtained from a woman aged 18 to 50 in good health.

This clonotype turned up a few times. The chain couples TRBV4-3 to TRBJ2-3; no reliable D call. Trimming took 5 bases from V and 1 from J, leaving 13 bases between them. This CDR3 is 15 amino acids long. Per the germline V gene, CDR1 is LGHNA and CDR2 is YSLEER. In nucleotides, the CDR3 is TGCGCCAGCAGCGTAGTACGTGGCGGCACAGATACGCAGTATTTT. It yields the protein CASSVVRGGTDTQYF.

This chain uses TRBV27 with TRBJ1-2, with TRBD1 identical over 9 bases. Losses at the gene ends were 8 bases for V and 4 bases for J; bases not matched to a gene: 11. CDR3 length: 15 amino acids. Germline CDR1 is MNHEY and CDR2 is SMNVEV (reference sequence). The CDR3 nucleotides are TGTGCCAGCCAGATCTCCGGGACAGGGTCCTATGGCTACACCTTC. This translates into CASQISGTGSYGYTF.

The CDR3 is CSANPPMATYEQYF. The CDR3 DNA sequence: TGCAGTGCTAATCCCCCTATGGCAACCTACGAGCAGTACTTC. The chain is built from TRBV20-1 and TRBJ2-7, with no clear D. Germline V gives CDR1 DFQATT, CDR2 SNEGSKA (reference sequence). V lost 4 bases and J lost 2, with 15 bases in between. This CDR3 comprises 14 residues.

Concerning this clonotype: A much larger clone sits a single nucleotide away, making a read error possible. The DNA of the CDR3 is TGCAGTTCCTCGTGGGGAGGCGGCTACACCTTC. It yields the protein CSSSWGGGYTF. The chain couples TRBV20-1 to TRBJ1-2; no firm D call. CDR3 length: 11 residues. V lost 8 bases, J lost 8 bases, and 15 bases lay in between. CDR1 DFQATT and CDR2 SNEGSKA come from the germline V gene (reference sequence).

This clonotype was detected a few times. V usage is TRBV6-6 and J usage is TRBJ2-1; D perhaps matches TRBD2 (6 bases). From germline, CDR1 is MNHNY and CDR2 SVGAGI (reference sequence). Trimming stripped 0 bases from V and 9 bases from J, with 15 bases between. The CDR3 sequence is 15 residues long. CDR3 DNA sequence: TGTGCCAGCAGTTACTCTGGGGGGAGTAGTGGTGAGCAGTTCTTC. This translates into CASSYSGGSSGEQFF.

Turning to this clonotype: Being one base from a much bigger clone, this may be a read error. The chain has TRBV5-1 and TRBJ1-1; D possibly corresponds to TRBD1 (6 bases). CDR3 size: 13 residues. Germline V gene lookup returns CDR1 SGHRS and CDR2 YFSETQ. CDR3 DNA: TGCGTCAGCAGCGGGGGCTCGAACACTGAAGCTTTCTTT. Encoded protein: CVSSGGSNTEAFF.

This clonotype was seen more than once but under ten times. The genes are TRBV28 and TRBJ2-1; a weak D match, TRBD1 (6 bases). V gave up 8 bases and J gave up 4 bases, with 15 bases separating them. The CDR3 runs to 14 residues. The germline V gene encodes CDR1 MDHEN and CDR2 SYDVKM. Written as DNA, the CDR3 is TGTGCCAGCTCAGACCAGGGGTCTTACAATGAGCAGTTCTTC. This gives the protein CASSDQGSYNEQFF.

The rearrangement joins TRBV2 to TRBJ1-5; no firm D call. The V and J ends lost 6 bases and 3 bases respectively, with 9 bases between them. From germline, CDR1 is SNHLY and CDR2 FYNNEI. The CDR3 is made up of 13 amino acids. The chain's CDR3 is CASRDGINQPQHF. The CDR3 DNA reads TGTGCCAGCAGGGACGGAATCAATCAGCCCCAGCATTTT.

V gene TRBV5-1 combines with J gene TRBJ2-1; 15 nucleotides match TRBD2. CDR1 is SGHRS, CDR2 YFSETQ, per germline. Germline trimming cut 6 bases from V and 8 bases from J; bases unmatched to any gene: 6. This CDR3 region has 15 residues. The CDR3 is CASTSGTSGRYEQFF. CDR3 DNA sequence: TGCGCCAGCACCTCCGGGACTAGCGGGAGGTATGAGCAGTTCTTC.

This clonotype was observed at least ten times. V is TRBV11-2 and J is TRBJ2-3; 9 nucleotides match TRBD2. The germline V gene has CDR1 SGHAT and CDR2 FQNNGV. Trimming removed 5 bases from V and 2 bases from J; junction bases left unmatched: 14. The CDR3 is 18 amino acids. CDR3 DNA sequence: TGTGCCAGCAGCCTCGGGCCTAGCGGGACCGGATACACAGATACGCAGTATTTT. Its translation: CASSLGPSGTGYTDTQYF.

The chain links TRBV7-9 to TRBJ2-4, with 10 bases lining up with TRBD2. The CDR3 contains 18 residues. Trimming removed 2 bases from V and 1 base from J; junction bases left unmatched: 8. Germline CDR1 SEHNR, CDR2 FQNEAQ (reference sequence). CDR3 amino acids: CASSLRTVAGGAKNIQYF. CDR3 DNA: TGTGCCAGCAGCTTACGCACAGTAGCGGGAGGCGCCAAAAACATTCAGTACTTC. The complete variable domain, with remaining parts taken from reference TRBV7-9 and TRBJ2-4, reads DTGVSQNPRHKITKRGQNVTFRCDPISEHNRLYWYRQTLGQGPEFLTYFQNEAQLEKSRLLSDRFSAERPKGSFSTLEIQRTEQGDSAMYLCASSLRTVAGGAKNIQYFGAGTRLSVL.

V gene TRBV6-5 combines with J gene TRBJ2-2; D remains ambiguous. This CDR3 has 14 residues. The germline V and J ends were trimmed by 0 bases and 7 bases, with 9 bases remaining between them. Germline CDR1 and CDR2: MNHEY and SVGAGI. The CDR3 loop is CASSYSMSVGELFF. DNA for the CDR3: TGTGCCAGCAGTTACTCGATGTCCGTCGGGGAGCTGTTTTTT.

This clonotype was observed a few times. This sequence joins TRBV12-5 and TRBJ2-2, with TRBD1 identical over 11 bases. With V trimmed by 1 base and J by 6 bases, 4 bases remained unmatched. CDR3 length: 16 amino acids. CDR1 and CDR2 from the germline V gene are LGHNT and FRNRAP. CDR3 coding DNA: TGTGCTAGTGGTTTGGGAGGACAGGGGGCCGCCGGGGAGCTGTTTTTT. Protein product: CASGLGGQGAAGELFF.

Only a few counts were recorded for this clonotype. The chain uses TRBV19 and TRBJ1-5; the match to TRBD1 covers 8 bases. The length of the CDR3 is 14 residues. V lost 6 bases, J lost 6 bases, and 7 bases stayed unmatched. Germline V gene lookup returns CDR1 LNHDA and CDR2 SQIVND (reference sequence). The chain's CDR3 is CASRGTGNFQPQHF. CDR3 nucleotides: TGTGCCAGTAGAGGGACAGGTAACTTTCAGCCCCAGCATTTT.

This clonotype has at least ten counts. The chain has TRBV18 and TRBJ1-5; 7 bases line up with TRBD1. The CDR3 is made up of 14 amino acids. The germline V gene encodes CDR1 KGHSH and CDR2 LQKENI. The junction had 3 bases not matched to a gene; V was cut back by 3 bases and J by 4 bases. CDR3 nucleotides: TGTGCCAGCTCACCGGACAGGCTAAATCAGCCCCAGCATTTT. It is translated as CASSPDRLNQPQHF.

This clonotype showed up just a few times. The chain recombines TRBV29-1 with TRBJ2-1; 9 bases are shared with TRBD2. CDR1 and CDR2 from the germline V gene are SQVTM and ANQGSEA. The junction had 12 bases not matched to a gene; V was cut back by 7 bases and J by 8 bases. The CDR3 consists of 14 residues. The CDR3 loop is CSASQGSGRHEQFF. CDR3 DNA sequence: TGCAGCGCCTCTCAGGGTAGCGGGAGACATGAGCAGTTCTTC.

There are many counts of this clonotype. The gene calls are TRBV10-3 and TRBJ1-1; D is unclear. V was clipped by 4 bases and J by 0 bases, with 9 bases between them. Germline CDR1 and CDR2: ENHRY and SYGVKD. The CDR3 extends over 14 amino acids. CDR3 sequence (DNA): TGTGCCATCAGTGCGATGACGGTGAACACTGAAGCTTTCTTT. Protein product: CAISAMTVNTEAFF.

Concerning this clonotype: A clone one base away is much larger, so this may be a read error. The V gene is TRBV10-1, the J gene TRBJ1-4, with D perhaps matching TRBD1 (5 bases). This CDR3 has 13 amino acids. Trimming cost V 11 bases and J 5 bases, with 15 bases left between them. The V gene's germline CDR1 is WNHNN and CDR2 SYGVQD (reference sequence). CDR3 coding DNA: TGCGCCGCCAGCGGAGGACAAAATGAAAAACTGTTTTTT. It translates to CAASGGQNEKLFF.

CDR3 amino acids: CASSVGRVVQETQYF. For the CDR3, the DNA is TGTGCCAGCAGCGTAGGCAGGGTAGTACAAGAGACCCAGTACTTC. This sequence joins TRBV9 and TRBJ2-5; maybe TRBD1 (5 bases). CDR1 is SGDLS and CDR2 is YYNGEE in the germline V gene. V lost 0 bases and J 2 bases, leaving 11 bases between the germline ends. There are 15 residues in the CDR3.

This chain connects TRBV12-3 or TRBV12-4 to TRBJ1-4; no reliable D call. This CDR3 region has 15 residues. Trimming pared 3 bases from V and 10 bases from J, leaving 18 bases between. Written as DNA, the CDR3 is TGTGCCAGCAGTTTCGTCGTGGCTCAACCGGGAAAACTGTTTTTT. Translation gives CASSFVVAQPGKLFF.

This clonotype has a handful of counts. The V gene is TRBV20-1, the J gene TRBJ1-3; possible D gene TRBD1, 6 bases. Trimming left V 6 bases short and J 2 bases short, with 14 bases between. The CDR3 loop spans 14 amino acids. Germline values: CDR1 DFQATT, CDR2 SNEGSKA (reference sequence). For the CDR3, the DNA is TGCAGTGCCGTTCAGGGGCTAACTGGAAACACCATATATTTT. Translation gives CSAVQGLTGNTIYF.

V and J are TRBV19 and TRBJ1-5; 7 nucleotides agree with TRBD1. V shed 5 bases and J 6 bases; nucleotides not matched to a gene: 4. This CDR3 has 13 amino acids. Germline CDR1 is LNHDA and CDR2 is SQIVND (reference sequence). CDR3 in amino acids: CASSLQGFQPQHF. DNA of the CDR3: TGTGCCAGTAGTTTACAGGGGTTTCAGCCCCAGCATTTT.

Only a few counts were recorded for this clonotype. The chain has TRBV5-1 and TRBJ2-7, with D unclear. Germline V lookup: CDR1 SGHRS, CDR2 YFSETQ. V lost 5 bases and J 4 bases, leaving 13 bases between the germline ends. The CDR3 contains 13 residues. The CDR3 here is CASSNSNSYEQYF. The CDR3 DNA follows: TGCGCCAGCAGTAACTCGAACTCTTACGAGCAGTACTTC.

A note on this clonotype: At one end the junction does not follow the germline gene, possibly because of a read error. This sequence joins TRBV4-3 and TRBJ2-1; D might be TRBD1 (6 bases). Germline V CDR1 and CDR2: LGHNA, YSLEER. The CDR3 length is 16 residues. For the CDR3, the DNA is TGCACCAGCAGCCAAGACTATCGGGACACTCACAATGAGCAGCTCTTC. Protein: CTSSQDYRDTHNEQLF.

This clonotype was recorded at least ten times. The chain links TRBV11-2 to TRBJ2-2, with 10 nucleotides matching TRBD2. Losses at the gene ends were 2 bases for V and 2 bases for J; bases not matched to a gene: 2. CDR1 is SGHAT and CDR2 is FQNNGV in the germline V gene. The CDR3 is made up of 16 amino acids. CDR3 nucleotides: TGTGCCAGCAGCTTAAAACTAGCGGGAAACACCGGGGAGCTGTTTTTT. This translates into CASSLKLAGNTGELFF.

DNA of the CDR3: TGCAGTGCTAGTTTCGGGACTTACCCCTACGAGCAGTACTTC. Protein: CSASFGTYPYEQYF. The chain joins TRBV20-1 to TRBJ2-7; D perhaps matches TRBD2 (6 bases). Germline V CDR1 and CDR2: DFQATT, SNEGSKA (reference sequence). Trimming took 3 bases from V and 2 from J, leaving 14 bases between them. The CDR3 has 14 amino acids.

The chain recombines TRBV5-5 with TRBJ2-1; D is unresolved. This CDR3 is built from 16 residues. V was cut by 0 bases and J by 0 bases, with 10 bases left in between. Germline V gene data show CDR1 as SGHKS and CDR2 as YYEKEE (reference sequence). Written as DNA, the CDR3 is TGTGCCAGCAGCTTGGACGGTTCGACCTCCTACAATGAGCAGTTCTTC. Its protein is CASSLDGSTSYNEQFF.